These 29 T cell receptor beta chains were all obtained from the same sample, sequenced in a study of identical twins. TCRdb recomputed calls from the 5' RACE reads with MiXCR, one row per CDR3 protein. The table shows roughly 350,000 distinct CDR3 sequences, with roughly 9% occurring only once. Sequenced sample: naive T cells sorted from blood. All receptors come from a woman between 50 and 59 years old in good health.

A few counts support this clonotype. The chain carries TRBV13 and TRBJ2-6; 10 bases are a match to TRBD1. The germline V gene has CDR1 PRHDT and CDR2 FYEKMQ (reference sequence). J lost 0 bases, V lost 5 bases, and 4 bases had no gene match. The CDR3 has 17 amino acids. This CDR3 reads CASSRDRGVSGANVLTF. The CDR3 DNA reads as TGTGCCAGCAGCCGGGACAGGGGAGTCTCTGGGGCCAACGTCCTGACTTTC. Together with reference TRBV13 and TRBJ2-6, the CDR3 gives the full variable domain: AAGVIQSPRHLIKEKRETATLKCYPIPRHDTVYWYQQGPGQDPQFLISFYEKMQSDKGSIPDRFSAQQFSDYHSELNMSSLELGDSALYFCASSRDRGVSGANVLTFGAGSRLTVL.

This clonotype has just a few counts. CDR3 coding DNA: TGTGCCAGCAGCCAAATAGCGGGAACCGGCACAGATACGCAGTATTTT. Protein: CASSQIAGTGTDTQYF. The chain links TRBV7-9 to TRBJ2-3; TRBD2 aligns across 8 bases. V shed 5 bases, J shed 1 base, and the junction held 8 bases outside the gene matches. This CDR3 is built from 16 residues. Germline CDR1 is SEHNR and CDR2 is FQNEAQ (reference sequence).

This clonotype was counted many times. The rearrangement joins TRBV18 to TRBJ2-2, with 8 bases that match TRBD2. Germline trimming cut 0 bases from V and 5 bases from J; bases unmatched to any gene: 5. CDR1 is KGHSH, CDR2 LQKENI, per germline. CDR3 length: 16 residues. This CDR3 is CASSPPLLADTGELFF. CDR3 coding DNA: TGTGCCAGCTCACCACCGTTACTAGCGGATACCGGGGAGCTGTTTTTT.

This clonotype was recorded many times. This chain connects TRBV7-9 to TRBJ2-1; D uncertain. This CDR3 spans 17 amino acids. The V and J ends lost 4 bases and 0 bases respectively, with 16 bases between them. Per germline, CDR1 SEHNR and CDR2 FQNEAQ (reference sequence). In DNA, the CDR3 is TGTGCCAGCAGCTCGCTGAATTGGCCTAGCTCCTACAATGAGCAGTTCTTC. This sequence encodes CASSSLNWPSSYNEQFF.

The chain is built from TRBV9 and TRBJ2-1; 16 bases are a match to TRBD2. This CDR3 region has 18 residues. Germline lookup yields CDR1 SGDLS and CDR2 YYNGEE. The V and J ends lost 0 bases and 9 bases, in that order; junction bases with no gene match: 9. Here the CDR3 DNA reads TGTGCCAGCAGCGTAGCTATGGGACTAGCGGGAGGGCCGTCTGAGCAGTTCTTC. Translated, it gives CASSVAMGLAGGPSEQFF.

V usage is TRBV15 and J usage is TRBJ1-2, with 7 bases that match TRBD1. Germline lookup yields CDR1 LNHNV and CDR2 YYDKDF (reference sequence). This CDR3 is 15 amino acids long. V lost 1 base and J lost 4; bases outside the gene matches: 6. The CDR3 nucleotides read TGTGCCACCAGCAGAGCAAGAGGGGGCGGCTATGGCTACACCTTC. It yields the protein CATSRARGGGYGYTF.

This clonotype occurred many times. The rearrangement links TRBV25-1 to TRBJ2-7, with D uncertain. This CDR3 is built from 16 residues. Germline CDR1 is MGHDK and CDR2 is SYGVNS. Trimming removed 6 bases from V and 2 bases from J, with 20 bases in between. The CDR3 spells CASRCYLQYLTYEQYF. The DNA of the CDR3 is TGTGCCAGCAGATGTTATTTGCAGTACCTTACCTACGAGCAGTACTTC.

As for this clonotype: A single base separates this from a much larger clone, so it may be a read error. This chain uses TRBV29-1 with TRBJ2-1; D is unresolved. The CDR3 consists of 14 residues. Trimming cost V 7 bases and J 2 bases, with 15 bases left between them. The germline CDR1 and CDR2 sequences are SQVTM and ANQGSEA. This chain's CDR3 is CSDGRRPAYNEQFF. The CDR3 DNA is TGCAGCGATGGAAGGAGACCGGCCTACAATGAGCAGTTCTTC.

In this sample, this clonotype turned up a few times. The chain couples TRBV7-3 to TRBJ2-1, with a tentative D call TRBD2 (5 bases). There are 16 residues in the CDR3. V was pared by 4 bases and J by 4 bases, with 17 bases between. The germline V gene encodes CDR1 SGHTA and CDR2 FQGTGA. The CDR3 DNA reads as TGTGCCAGCAGCTCAATTCAGCGGAGCACATACAATGAGCAGTTCTTC. Translating it yields CASSSIQRSTYNEQFF. Full variable domain (outside the CDR3, taken from reference TRBV7-3 and TRBJ2-1): GAGVSQTPSNKVTEKGKYVELRCDPISGHTALYWYRQSLGQGPEFLIYFQGTGAADDSGLPNDRFFAVRPEGSVSTLKIQRTERGDSAVYLCASSSIQRSTYNEQFFGPGTRLTVL.

This clonotype appeared a few times. This chain uses TRBV3-1 with TRBJ2-7; 7 bases match TRBD1. The CDR3 loop spans 12 amino acids. Germline V gene sequence: CDR1 LGHDT, CDR2 YNNKEL (reference sequence). The V gene end was trimmed by 6 bases and the J gene end by 6 bases; junction bases not matched to a gene: 5. This CDR3 reads CASRRGQAEQYF. The CDR3 nucleotides are TGTGCCAGCAGGAGAGGACAGGCCGAGCAGTACTTC.

On this clonotype itself: The junction departs from germline at one end; a sequencing error may be responsible. The gene calls are TRBV7-8 and TRBJ1-1; a possible D gene is TRBD1 (5 bases). CDR3 length: 15 residues. The V gene's germline CDR1 is SGHVS and CDR2 FQNEAQ. The CDR3 sequence: CASNLKGRDSTEAFF. As DNA, the CDR3 is TGTGCCAGCAACTTAAAGGGCAGGGACTCCACTGAAGCTTTCTTT. Filled out from reference TRBV7-8 and TRBJ1-1, the complete variable domain reads GAGVSQSPRYKVAKRGQDVALRCDPISGHVSLFWYQQALGQGPEFLTYFQNEAQLDKSGLPSDRFFAERPEGSVSTLKIQRTQQEDSAVYLCASNLKGRDSTEAFFGQGTRLTVV.

The chain uses TRBV24-1 and TRBJ2-1; D not resolved. The length of the CDR3 is 13 residues. V was clipped by 11 bases and J by 3 bases, with 13 bases between them. CDR1 KGHDR and CDR2 SFDVKD come from the germline V gene. The CDR3 region has the DNA TGTGCCAGCGGTCCGGACGGCTACAATGAGCAGTTCTTC. This translates into CASGPDGYNEQFF.

The chain carries TRBV7-2 and TRBJ2-5; TRBD1 matches at 8 bases. Germline V CDR1 and CDR2: SGHTA, FQGNSA. The CDR3 totals 15 residues. The ends lost 1 base at V and 5 bases at J; junction bases unmatched: 6. CDR3 DNA sequence: TGTGCCAGCAGCTTAGGACAGGGGCCTGGGGAGACCCAGTACTTC. It is translated as CASSLGQGPGETQYF.

This sequence joins TRBV29-1 and TRBJ2-7; D not resolved. The CDR3 has 12 amino acids. V gave up 3 bases and J gave up 2 bases, with 8 bases separating them. The germline CDR1 and CDR2 sequences are SQVTM and ANQGSEA. CDR3 protein: CSVEYSTYEQYF. The CDR3 nucleotides read TGCAGCGTTGAGTACAGTACCTACGAGCAGTACTTC.

The DNA for the CDR3 is TGCGCCAGCAGCCAAGTGGGGGCACTAGGGGATACGCAGTATTTT. Protein product: CASSQVGALGDTQYF. V and J are TRBV4-1 and TRBJ2-3; TRBD1 might be the D (6 bases). There are 15 residues in the CDR3. Trimming stripped 1 base from V and 6 bases from J, with 14 bases between. The germline V gene has CDR1 MGHRA and CDR2 YSYEKL.

This clonotype was recorded a few times. In DNA, the CDR3 is TGTGCCAGCAGTTTTGGACAGGGGGCGAGCGAGCAGTACGTC. It yields the protein CASSFGQGASEQYV. This chain joins TRBV11-2 and TRBJ2-7; 11 nucleotides line up with TRBD1. V trimming: 6 bases; J trimming: 6 bases; junction bases outside the gene matches: 7. Germline V lookup: CDR1 SGHAT, CDR2 FQNNGV. The CDR3 spans 14 residues.

This clonotype was observed at least ten times. This chain connects TRBV20-1 to TRBJ1-1; D remains unclear. Germline CDR1 DFQATT, CDR2 SNEGSKA (reference sequence). The CDR3 contains 12 residues. Trimming cost V 3 bases and J 8 bases, with 13 bases left between them. The CDR3 DNA follows: TGCAGTGCTAGCCTAACAGAGCGGGAAGCTTTCTTT. It specifies CSASLTEREAFF.

The sample holds a few counts of this clonotype. The gene calls are TRBV5-1 and TRBJ2-1; D is ambiguous. CDR3 size: 13 residues. Germline V gene lookup returns CDR1 SGHRS and CDR2 YFSETQ. Between the trimmed V and J ends, which lost 5 bases and 4 bases, there was a span of 10 bases. CDR3 sequence reads: CASSNDIYNEQFF. The CDR3 DNA sequence: TGCGCCAGCAGTAATGACATATACAATGAGCAGTTCTTC.

This clonotype was seen more than once but under ten times. The chain links TRBV24-1 to TRBJ2-2, with D perhaps matching TRBD1 (5 bases). Trimming removed 1 base from V and 6 bases from J, with 17 bases in between. This CDR3 is 17 amino acids long. Germline assignment: CDR1 KGHDR and CDR2 SFDVKD. DNA for the CDR3: TGTGCCACCAGTGATTTCGGCAGGGTAGGAGAACCCGGGGAGCTGTTTTTT. Translated: CATSDFGRVGEPGELFF.

Here the CDR3 reads CASSLTSGSPEQFF. The CDR3 bases are TGTGCCAGTAGTCTGACTAGCGGGAGTCCTGAGCAGTTCTTC. The chain is built from TRBV19 and TRBJ2-1; 12 bases are a match to TRBD2. CDR1 and CDR2 (germline): LNHDA, SQIVND (reference sequence). CDR3 length: 14 residues. The V and J ends lost 5 bases and 9 bases, in that order; junction bases with no gene match: 5.

This clonotype occurred many times. The genes are TRBV29-1 and TRBJ1-2, with 8 bases that match TRBD1. V was clipped by 4 bases and J by 4 bases; unmatched bases: 8. The CDR3 covers 14 residues. The V gene's germline CDR1 is SQVTM and CDR2 ANQGSEA. This chain's CDR3 is CSVGGRGRAYGYTF. CDR3 DNA sequence: TGCAGCGTTGGTGGCAGGGGGCGCGCCTATGGCTACACCTTC. Full variable domain (rest looked up from reference TRBV29-1 and TRBJ1-2): SAVISQKPSRDICQRGTSLTIQCQVDSQVTMMFWYRQQPGQSLTLIATANQGSEATYESGFVIDKFPISRPNLTFSTLTVSNMSPEDSSIYLCSVGGRGRAYGYTFGSGTRLTVV.

The V and J genes are TRBV24-1 and TRBJ2-1, with 7 bases lining up with TRBD1. V lost 6 bases to trimming and J lost 9 bases; unmatched junction nucleotides: 10. Looked up from germline, CDR1 is KGHDR and CDR2 is SFDVKD. This CDR3 region has 14 residues. The CDR3 protein is CATSHRDSNTEQFF. The CDR3 DNA sequence: TGTGCCACCAGTCATCGGGACAGCAACACTGAGCAGTTCTTC.

This clonotype has only a few counts. The J gene is TRBJ2-7, the V gene TRBV5-1; D is perhaps TRBD1 (7 bases). This CDR3 has 17 residues. Germline loops: CDR1 SGHRS, CDR2 YFSETQ. The V gene lost 5 bases and the J gene lost 1 base, with 22 bases spanning the gap. The CDR3 region is CASRPDPYRGGSYEQYF. As DNA, the CDR3 is TGCGCCAGCAGACCAGATCCCTACAGGGGAGGTTCCTACGAGCAGTACTTC. Based on the CDR3 plus reference TRBV5-1 and TRBJ2-7, the full variable domain is KAGVTQTPRYLIKTRGQQVTLSCSPISGHRSVSWYQQTPGQGLQFLFEYFSETQRNKGNFPGRFSGRQFSNSRSEMNVSTLELGDSALYLCASRPDPYRGGSYEQYFGPGTRLTVT.

This chain connects TRBV24-1 to TRBJ2-1; D tentatively fits TRBD1 or TRBD2 (5 bases each). The CDR3 has 16 residues. Germline V gene lookup returns CDR1 KGHDR and CDR2 SFDVKD. Trimming took 4 bases from V and 2 from J, leaving 14 bases between them. This CDR3 reads CATSDSGTKTYNEQFF. The CDR3 coding sequence is TGTGCCACCAGTGACTCCGGGACCAAGACCTACAATGAGCAGTTCTTC.

This clonotype was seen only a few times. This sequence joins TRBV7-2 and TRBJ2-3; 7 nucleotides match TRBD2. In germline, CDR1 is SGHTA, CDR2 FQGNSA. The CDR3 runs to 13 residues. V shed 3 bases, J shed 6 bases, and the junction held 3 bases outside the gene matches. The chain's CDR3 is CASSLTSFDTQYF. CDR3 nucleotide sequence: TGTGCCAGCAGCTTGACTAGCTTTGATACGCAGTATTTT.

The chain links TRBV27 to TRBJ2-4; 10 positions agree with TRBD2. With V trimmed by 4 bases and J by 0 bases, 3 bases remained unmatched. CDR1 and CDR2 from the germline V gene are MNHEY and SMNVEV (reference sequence). The CDR3 consists of 16 residues. The chain's CDR3 is CASSSRTSGAKNIQYF. In DNA, the CDR3 is TGTGCCAGCAGTTCAAGGACTAGCGGAGCCAAAAACATTCAGTACTTC.

The CDR3 coding sequence is TGCGCCAGCAGCTTGGCCGCCGCCGGAGGCTTGGAAGCTTTCTTT. Translated, it gives CASSLAAAGGLEAFF. The chain combines TRBV5-1 with TRBJ1-1, with no clear D. The V end was cut by 0 bases, the J end by 8 bases, with 17 bases between. The CDR3 runs to 15 residues. The germline gives CDR1 SGHRS, CDR2 YFSETQ.

This clonotype showed up just a few times. This chain links TRBV5-4 with TRBJ1-6; TRBD1 agrees at 7 bases. The CDR3 loop spans 13 amino acids. Germline lookup yields CDR1 SGHNT and CDR2 YYREEE (reference sequence). J gave up 14 bases and V 4 bases, and 9 bases lay outside the gene matches. For the CDR3, the DNA is TGTGCCAGCAGCCCTGGACAGGCCCTAACCCTCCACTTT. Translation: CASSPGQALTLHF.

This clonotype appeared a few times. The gene calls are TRBV7-8 and TRBJ1-6; TRBD1 agrees at 11 bases. The J segment lost 12 bases and the V segment lost 2 bases, leaving 6 bases of the junction unmatched. Germline CDR1 SGHVS, CDR2 FQNEAQ. This CDR3 region has 15 residues. CDR3 region: CASSLTWTGGGPLHF. The CDR3 DNA is TGTGCCAGCAGCTTAACCTGGACAGGGGGCGGACCCCTCCACTTT.